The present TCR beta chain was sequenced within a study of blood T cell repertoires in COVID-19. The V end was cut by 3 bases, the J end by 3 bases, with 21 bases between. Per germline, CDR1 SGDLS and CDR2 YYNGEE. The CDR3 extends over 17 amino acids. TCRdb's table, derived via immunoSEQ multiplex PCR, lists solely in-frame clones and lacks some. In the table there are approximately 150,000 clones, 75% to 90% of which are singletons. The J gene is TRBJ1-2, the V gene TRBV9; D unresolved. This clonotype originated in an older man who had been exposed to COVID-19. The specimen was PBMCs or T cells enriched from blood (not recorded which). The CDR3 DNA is TGTGCCAGCAGCGGAACCTCCGGGGTGACAATTGACTATGGCTACACCTTC. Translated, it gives CASSGTSGVTIDYGYTF.